This T cell receptor beta chain emerged from a study of T-cell memory formation after mild COVID-19. Study context: TCR clusters largely stayed donor specific.

TCRdb fed the 5' RACE reads into MiXCR, producing one record per CDR3 protein. The data show about 110,000 distinct CDR3 sequences, 20% to 25% seen once. Per the germline V gene, CDR1 is SGDLS and CDR2 is YYNGEE. Trimming cost V 7 bases and J 3 bases, with 12 bases left between them. The CDR3 extends over 13 amino acids. This clonotype has only a few counts. Its antigen is currently unknown. Overall study findings and caveats: Day 37-peaking second-wave clones had unconfirmed SARS-CoV-2 specificity. Among CD4+ contracting clones, most were CM and EM, and CD8+ ones EMRA.

This TCR came from a man between 18 and 29 years old who had mild COVID-19 (a few samples of this study predate the infection). Cell type and time point are not known. Sequencing was carried out using PBMCs or a T cell subset sorted from them (not recorded which). The chain uses TRBV9 and TRBJ2-3, with D unresolved. CDR3 coding DNA: TGTGCCAGCGACGATGGTGTGACAGATACGCAGTATTTT. It is translated as CASDDGVTDTQYF.